This section outlines one TCR beta chain sequence together with its context. The antigen it binds to is not known. The record has no base qualities; no much larger clone is one base away. Library preparation employed the immunoSEQ multiplex PCR assay. Imported from immuneACCESS, the table was reduced by TCRdb to in-frame sequences with V and J called. These copies leave out some clones; in studies compared against another copy, an unresolved V gene accounts for under half, and the cause of the remainder is not known. Counted in this sample were about 32,000 clones; roughly nine tenths of them appeared once. Together, the top ten hold approximately 5% of the sample. This sample was taken from a study of T cell changes during pregnancy in multiple sclerosis (dated by TCRdb to about 2019). Study-wide context: The study examined how the T cell repertoire changed over the course of pregnancy in women with multiple sclerosis.

V and J lose 5 bases and 0 bases, and a span of 13 bases separates them. Per the germline V gene (reference sequence), LNHDA is the CDR1 and SQIVND is the CDR2. The CDR3 measures 15 amino acids from cysteine to phenylalanine. CDR3 DNA is the only sequence kept; it has 45 bases, read in frame from the first base. Rearrangement joined TRBV19 to TRBJ1-1; a weak D assignment points to TRBD1 (6 bases agree). Sample: CD8+ T cells from peripheral blood mononuclear cells, taken in the first trimester of pregnancy. The source of this sequence is a female donor with multiple sclerosis, enrolled in a pregnancy study. The DNA sequence is as follows: TGTGCCAGTAGTTCGACAGGTTACATGAACACTGAAGCTTTCTTT. Translated, this is CASSSTGYMNTEAFF.